The present T cell receptor beta chain was sequenced within a study of cytomegalovirus exposure and HLA in healthy donors. Study-wide background: There were approximately 85 million unique TCRs (from HLA-typed donors) in an early data release. The study's findings and limits: Associated with cytomegalovirus, according to the listing, were some 180 TCR beta chains.

V was shortened by 4 bases and J by 7 bases, with 13 bases between the two germline ends. In germline, CDR1 is LGHNA, CDR2 YSLEER. The CDR3 runs to 13 residues. Primers included in the PCR were 60 Vbeta and 13 Jbeta primers. Data came from immunoSEQ multiplex PCR; TCRdb stores just in-frame clones and leaves some out. The profile shows under 200,000 clones, roughly 85% of them singletons. Remarks on this clone: Its antigen is unknown.

The genes are TRBV4-3 and TRBJ1-1; D is unresolved. The clonotype was recovered from a woman aged 35 to 49 in good health and CMV-seronegative. Sequencing used PBMCs. The DNA of the CDR3 is TGCGCCAGCAGCCCCGGGAGGGATCTTGAAGCTTTCTTT. This encodes CASSPGRDLEAFF.